What follows are 18 T cell receptor beta chains derived from one specimen sequenced in a study of blood T cell repertoires in COVID-19. Some clones are missing from TCRdb's copy, which holds only in-frame ones; the method was immunoSEQ multiplex PCR. The data show about 520,000 clones, approximately 83% seen once. The sample was peripheral blood. These receptors all come from a human donor in a cohort sampled during active COVID-19.

Here the CDR3 DNA reads TGTGCCAGCTCACCCGACTCGGGAGTTAGCTATGGCTACACCTTC. This gives the protein CASSPDSGVSYGYTF. This rearrangement joins TRBV18 to TRBJ1-2, with D hard to call. V was cut by 3 bases and J by 4 bases, with 15 bases left in between. There are 15 residues in the CDR3. The V gene's germline CDR1 is KGHSH and CDR2 LQKENI.

The J gene is TRBJ1-5, the V gene TRBV19, with D perhaps matching TRBD1 (5 bases). Trimming took 5 bases from V and 5 from J, leaving 16 bases between them. This CDR3 is 15 amino acids long. Germline V CDR1 and CDR2: LNHDA, SQIVND (reference sequence). CDR3 nucleotides: TGTGCCAGTAGTCTAACCGGACAAGCTTATCAGCCCCAGCATTTT. Translating gives CASSLTGQAYQPQHF.

The chain joins TRBV28 to TRBJ2-7, with D hard to call. CDR1 is MDHEN and CDR2 is SYDVKM in the germline V gene. The CDR3 covers 12 residues. The V end was cut by 3 bases, the J end by 5 bases, with 8 bases between. As DNA, the CDR3 is TGTGCCAGCAGTTTCGCCGGAGACGAGCAGTACTTC. Protein sequence: CASSFAGDEQYF. The full variable domain, its missing parts supplied by reference TRBV28 and TRBJ2-7, is DVKVTQSSRYLVKRTGEKVFLECVQDMDHENMFWYRQDPGLGLRLIYFSYDVKMKEKGDIPEGYSVSREKKERFSLILESASTNQTSMYLCASSFAGDEQYFGPGTRLTVT.

The chain combines TRBV5-4 with TRBJ2-1; D possibly corresponds to TRBD2 (5 bases). CDR3 length: 15 residues. V was trimmed by 1 base and J by 6 bases, leaving 14 bases between them. The germline V gene encodes CDR1 SGHNT and CDR2 YYREEE (reference sequence). CDR3 DNA: TGTGCCAGCAGCTTGTATCTAGCAGGAGGCAATGAGCAGTTCTTC. Amino acid sequence: CASSLYLAGGNEQFF.

The chain joins TRBV30 to TRBJ1-1; D uncertain. The V gene lost 4 bases and the J gene lost 0 bases, with 9 bases spanning the gap. The CDR3 is made up of 13 amino acids. Germline assignment: CDR1 GTSNPN and CDR2 SVGIG (reference sequence). The CDR3 here is CAWKYSLNTEAFF. In DNA, the CDR3 is TGTGCCTGGAAGTACAGTCTGAACACTGAAGCTTTCTTT.

This clone turned up a few times. V and J are TRBV5-6 and TRBJ2-7; weak D call: TRBD1 (6 bases). Germline CDR1 reads SGHDT; CDR2 reads YYEEEE. This CDR3 is built from 13 residues. V was cut by 4 bases and J by 3 bases, with 11 bases left in between. The CDR3 region has the DNA TGTGCCAGCAGCGAGGGGGTAAGCTACGAGCAGTACTTC. It codes for CASSEGVSYEQYF.

This rearrangement joins TRBV11-1 to TRBJ2-1, with a tentative D call TRBD2 (6 bases). With 0 bases removed from V and 4 bases from J, the gap between germline ends came to 10 bases. The length of the CDR3 is 15 residues. Looked up from germline, CDR1 is SGHAT and CDR2 is FQDESV (reference sequence). CDR3 in amino acids: CASSLAGGAYNEQFF. The DNA for the CDR3 is TGTGCCAGCAGCTTAGCGGGAGGAGCGTACAATGAGCAGTTCTTC.

The chain carries TRBV3-1 (or the pseudogene TRBV3-2) and TRBJ2-5, with D possibly matching TRBD2 (6 bases). The V and J ends lost 6 bases and 5 bases respectively, with 19 bases between them. CDR1 and CDR2 (germline): LGHDT, YNNKEL (reference sequence). CDR3 size: 15 residues. Here the CDR3 reads CASRHLALRGETQYF. The CDR3 DNA sequence: TGTGCCAGCAGGCACCTAGCGCTCCGAGGTGAGACCCAGTACTTC.

The gene calls are TRBV7-2 and TRBJ2-3, with TRBD1 matching 7 bases. J lost 2 bases, V lost 3 bases, and 5 bases had no gene match. The CDR3 sequence is 15 residues long. Germline V lookup: CDR1 SGHTA, CDR2 FQGNSA. CDR3 DNA sequence: TGTGCCAGCAGCTTCAGTCAGGGGGTCACAGATACGCAGTATTTT. Encoded protein: CASSFSQGVTDTQYF.

The rearrangement uses TRBV19 and TRBJ1-1; TRBD1 might be the D (6 bases). V lost 2 bases to trimming and J lost 6 bases, with 13 bases between them. Per the germline V gene, CDR1 is LNHDA and CDR2 is SQIVND (reference sequence). This CDR3 is built from 14 residues. DNA of the CDR3: TGTGCCAGTAGTATACTCCCAGGACAGCCTGAAGCTTTCTTT. Translated, it gives CASSILPGQPEAFF.

The chain carries TRBV7-9 and TRBJ1-2, with 10 bases that match TRBD1. V trimming: 1 base; J trimming: 3 bases; junction bases outside the gene matches: 2. Germline loops: CDR1 SEHNR, CDR2 FQNEAQ (reference sequence). The length of the CDR3 is 15 residues. The DNA for the CDR3 is TGTGCCAGCAGCTTAGGGACAGGGGGTGACTATGGCTACACCTTC. Protein: CASSLGTGGDYGYTF.

The rearrangement joins TRBV19 to TRBJ1-2, with 8 bases identical to TRBD1. Germline trimming cut 1 base from V and 8 bases from J; bases unmatched to any gene: 6. This CDR3 is built from 14 residues. CDR1 LNHDA and CDR2 SQIVND come from the germline V gene (reference sequence). CDR3 sequence: CASSIVDRGRGYTF. The CDR3 DNA reads as TGTGCCAGTAGTATAGTTGACAGGGGCCGAGGCTACACCTTC.

The chain carries TRBV6-6 and TRBJ1-1; D may be TRBD1 (5 bases). The V gene lost 6 bases and the J gene lost 3 bases, with 14 bases spanning the gap. The CDR3 sequence is 14 residues long. Germline loops: CDR1 MNHNY, CDR2 SVGAGI (reference sequence). CDR3: CASSPSGGDTEAFF. CDR3 sequence (DNA): TGTGCCAGCAGCCCCTCGGGGGGTGACACTGAAGCTTTCTTT.

The chain employs TRBV25-1 and TRBJ2-1, with D possibly being TRBD2 (6 bases). V was shortened by 3 bases and J by 10 bases, with 19 bases between the two germline ends. This CDR3 is 15 amino acids long. CDR1 and CDR2 (germline): MGHDK, SYGVNS. CDR3 sequence (DNA): TGTGCCAGCAGTGACGGGAGCGTTGGGGAGTGGGAGCAGTTCTTC. Translation gives CASSDGSVGEWEQFF. The full variable domain, rest sourced from reference TRBV25-1 and TRBJ2-1, is EADIYQTPRYLVIGTGKKITLECSQTMGHDKMYWYQQDPGMELHLIHYSYGVNSTEKGDLSSESTVSRIRTEHFPLTLESARPSHTSQYLCASSDGSVGEWEQFFGPGTRLTVL.

The chain is built from TRBV7-2 and TRBJ1-5; TRBD1 matches 7 bases. Germline trimming cut 5 bases from V and 6 bases from J; bases unmatched to any gene: 4. CDR3 length: 13 amino acids. CDR1 and CDR2 from the germline V gene are SGHTA and FQGNSA. The CDR3 DNA follows: TGTGCCAGCAGCACAGGGGACGGTCAGCCCCAGCATTTT. Its translation is CASSTGDGQPQHF.

The chain is built from TRBV30 and TRBJ2-2, with D possibly TRBD1 on 6 matching bases. CDR1 is GTSNPN and CDR2 is SVGIG in the germline V gene (reference sequence). This CDR3 has 15 amino acids. Trimming left V 2 bases short and J 5 bases short, with 15 bases between. For the CDR3, the DNA is TGTGCCTGGAGTATAACACAGGGAAGGACCGGGGAGCTGTTTTTT. Translating it yields CAWSITQGRTGELFF.

The gene calls are TRBV7-3 and TRBJ2-5, with a possible D match to TRBD1 (5 bases). Germline loops: CDR1 SGHTA, CDR2 FQGTGA. The CDR3 spans 14 residues. With 5 bases removed from V and 4 bases from J, the gap between germline ends came to 14 bases. The CDR3 sequence is CASSLSAGPETQYF. The CDR3 DNA is TGTGCCAGCAGCCTCTCGGCAGGGCCAGAGACCCAGTACTTC.

This clone occurred a few times. This chain connects TRBV5-6 to TRBJ2-5, with 9 bases fitting TRBD1. With 2 bases clipped from V and 5 bases from J, the junction kept 7 bases outside the gene matches. Per germline, CDR1 SGHDT and CDR2 YYEEEE. This CDR3 is built from 15 residues. The chain's CDR3 is CASSFAGTGLETQYF. The DNA of the CDR3 is TGTGCCAGCAGCTTCGCGGGGACAGGGTTGGAGACCCAGTACTTC.